The 13 T cell receptor beta chains reported below all come from one sample, sequenced in a study of CD8 T cells in Susac syndrome. Random hexamers were used to reverse transcribe about 0.45 to 1 ug of RNA. In TCRdb, the immunoSEQ multiplex PCR reads were re-called with MiXCR into one record per CDR3 protein. The repertoire holds roughly 150,000 distinct CDR3 sequences, with just under 97% as singletons. Sequences were obtained from CD8+ T cells from PBMCs. These TCRs come from a human donor with multiple sclerosis.

CDR3 amino acids: CASAGDSNQPQHF. CDR3 nucleotides: TGTGCCAGCGCGGGGGACAGCAATCAGCCCCAGCATTTT. The chain recombines TRBV6-1 with TRBJ1-5, with a tentative D call TRBD1 (5 bases). The V gene's germline CDR1 is MNHNS and CDR2 SASEGT. The length of the CDR3 is 13 residues. The germline V and J ends were trimmed by 8 bases and 1 base, with 9 bases remaining between them.

The V gene is TRBV14, the J gene TRBJ2-3; 7 positions agree with TRBD2. Losses at the gene ends were 5 bases for V and 1 base for J; bases not matched to a gene: 9. CDR1 is SGHDN, CDR2 FVKESK, per germline. This CDR3 is 16 amino acids long. In DNA form, the CDR3 reads TGTGCCAGCAGCGGGGACCCAGCGGGGCGCACAGATACGCAGTATTTT. Its protein is CASSGDPAGRTDTQYF.

The chain recombines TRBV7-8 with TRBJ2-3, with 12 bases that match TRBD2. Germline CDR1 and CDR2: SGHVS and FQNEAQ. This CDR3 has 19 residues. Trimming cost V 0 bases and J 3 bases; bases outside gene matches: 10. This chain's CDR3 is CASSLARLGLAGLTDTQYF. The CDR3 DNA reads TGTGCCAGCAGCTTAGCAAGATTGGGACTAGCGGGTCTAACAGATACGCAGTATTTT.

This rearrangement joins TRBV20-1 to TRBJ1-1; no clear D gene. Trimming stripped 3 bases from V and 1 base from J, with 9 bases between. The CDR3 contains 13 residues. Germline V lookup: CDR1 DFQATT, CDR2 SNEGSKA (reference sequence). The CDR3 spells CSASKGSNTEAFF. The CDR3 region has the DNA TGCAGTGCTAGTAAGGGCTCGAACACTGAAGCTTTCTTT.

The rearrangement joins TRBV24-1 to TRBJ2-5; TRBD1 matches 10 bases. Per the germline V gene, CDR1 is KGHDR and CDR2 is SFDVKD. V gave up 4 bases and J gave up 2 bases; unmatched junction bases: 0. The CDR3 extends over 14 amino acids. CDR3 sequence (DNA): TGTGCCACCAGTGAGGGACAGGGGCAAGAGACCCAGTACTTC. Translation gives CATSEGQGQETQYF.

The V call is TRBV25-1, the J call TRBJ1-6; 10 bases are a match to TRBD1. With V trimmed by 6 bases and J by 8 bases, 10 bases remained unmatched. In germline, CDR1 is MGHDK, CDR2 SYGVNS. The CDR3 sequence is 16 residues long. CDR3 amino acids: CASSAEGQGWDSPLHF. Here the CDR3 DNA reads TGTGCCAGCAGCGCCGAGGGACAGGGGTGGGATTCACCCCTCCACTTT.

The gene calls are TRBV7-3 and TRBJ1-2; D not certain. The germline V gene has CDR1 SGHTA and CDR2 FQGTGA. The CDR3 is 13 amino acids. V was trimmed by 5 bases and J by 8 bases, leaving 15 bases between them. CDR3 nucleotide sequence: TGTGCCAGCAGCCCTGGTCCGGAGGGAGGCTACACCTTC. Translation gives CASSPGPEGGYTF. Complete variable domain (other parts from reference TRBV7-3 and TRBJ1-2): GAGVSQTPSNKVTEKGKYVELRCDPISGHTALYWYRQSLGQGPEFLIYFQGTGAADDSGLPNDRFFAVRPEGSVSTLKIQRTERGDSAVYLCASSPGPEGGYTFGSGTRLTVV.

The V and J genes are TRBV2 and TRBJ2-1, with D maybe TRBD1 (5 bases). CDR1 is SNHLY, CDR2 FYNNEI, per germline. Trimming took 6 bases from V and 5 from J, leaving 20 bases between them. The CDR3 is made up of 16 amino acids. The CDR3 DNA is TGTGCCAGCAGACGCGATCCAGGGTTGGTAGACAATGAGCAGTTCTTC. Translation gives CASRRDPGLVDNEQFF.

J is TRBJ1-5 and V is TRBV30; 10 positions agree with TRBD1. Per germline, CDR1 GTSNPN and CDR2 SVGIG (reference sequence). The junction had 3 bases not matched to a gene; V was cut back by 5 bases and J by 2 bases. The CDR3 runs to 14 residues. The chain's CDR3 is CAWGGTGGNQPQHF. The CDR3 DNA reads as TGTGCCTGGGGTGGGACAGGGGGCAATCAGCCCCAGCATTTT.

This clonotype turned up a few times. The rearrangement links TRBV11-2 to TRBJ2-1; no reliable D call. V was clipped by 9 bases and J by 1 base, with 10 bases between them. CDR1 and CDR2 (germline): SGHAT, FQNNGV. The CDR3 runs 13 residues. The chain's CDR3 is CASSLGSYNEQFF. As DNA, the CDR3 is TGTGCCAGTAGTCTGGGTTCCTACAATGAGCAGTTCTTC.

The V gene is TRBV19, the J gene TRBJ2-3; 7 positions agree with TRBD1. This CDR3 contains 15 residues. Germline trimming cut 8 bases from V and 0 bases from J; bases unmatched to any gene: 8. Germline V gene sequence: CDR1 LNHDA, CDR2 SQIVND (reference sequence). The CDR3 DNA is TGTGCCAGTGGACGGACAGGCCCGAGCACAGATACGCAGTATTTT. This encodes CASGRTGPSTDTQYF.

The DNA of the CDR3 is TGTGCCAGCAGCGTCGGGGGAAATGGGGCCAACGTCCTGACTTTC. Amino acids: CASSVGGNGANVLTF. This chain links TRBV9 with TRBJ2-6; a weak D match, TRBD2 (6 bases). The CDR3 contains 15 residues. CDR1 and CDR2 from the germline V gene are SGDLS and YYNGEE. Trimming took off 2 bases at V and 3 bases at J, with 9 bases between the two ends.

The chain combines TRBV20-1 with TRBJ2-7; the D gene is possibly TRBD2 (5 bases). There are 13 residues in the CDR3. Trimming took 4 bases from V and 2 from J, leaving 12 bases between them. Germline CDR1 and CDR2: DFQATT and SNEGSKA (reference sequence). The CDR3 spells CSAIGLAAYEQYF. CDR3 sequence (DNA): TGCAGTGCTATAGGACTGGCGGCCTACGAGCAGTACTTC.